The T cell receptor (beta chain) under discussion was sequenced for a study of T-cell memory formation after mild COVID-19. The CDR3 sequence is 13 residues long. The germline CDR1 and CDR2 sequences are SNHLY and FYNNEI. V gave up 2 bases and J gave up 4 bases, with 8 bases separating them. MiXCR, applied by TCRdb to the 5' RACE reads, yields one record per CDR3 protein. This table has 140,000 or so distinct CDR3 sequences, about 19% appearing once. This clonotype was seen only a few times. The gene calls are TRBV2 and TRBJ1-2; D possibly corresponds to TRBD1 (5 bases). The receptor was derived from an adult woman who had mild COVID-19 (a few samples of this study predate the infection). Cell type and time point are not known. The sample taken for sequencing was PBMCs or a T cell subset sorted from them (not recorded which). Here the CDR3 DNA reads TGTGCCAGCAGTGAATCCGGGGGCTATGGCTACACCTTC. Its protein product is CASSESGGYGYTF.